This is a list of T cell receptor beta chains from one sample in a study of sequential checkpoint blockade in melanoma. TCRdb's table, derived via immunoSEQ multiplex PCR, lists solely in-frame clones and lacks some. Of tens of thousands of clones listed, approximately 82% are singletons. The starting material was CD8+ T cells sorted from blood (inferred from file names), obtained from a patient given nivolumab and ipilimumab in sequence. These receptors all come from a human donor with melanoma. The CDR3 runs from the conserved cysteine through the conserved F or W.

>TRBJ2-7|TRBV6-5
CASSSSARGTYEQYF
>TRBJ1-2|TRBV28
CASSVSTGGAYGYTF
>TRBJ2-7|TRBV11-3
CASSLDGTVAEQYF
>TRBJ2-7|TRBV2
CASNRDGGNEQYF
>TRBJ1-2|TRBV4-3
CASSQEWWQGPVGYTF
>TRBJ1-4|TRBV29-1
CSVIQGGSEKLFF
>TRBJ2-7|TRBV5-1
CASSQGQGDEQYF
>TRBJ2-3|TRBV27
CASSSLGDTQYF
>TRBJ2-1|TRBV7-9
CASSYDDRVNEQFF
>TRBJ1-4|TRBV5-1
CASSSDSFNEKLFF
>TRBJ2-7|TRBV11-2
CASSLDGLADYEQYF
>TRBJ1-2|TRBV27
CASSLLGRGDYGYTF
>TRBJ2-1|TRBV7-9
CASSLFSGWQFF
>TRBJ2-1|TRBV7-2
CASSRRTSGNNEQFF
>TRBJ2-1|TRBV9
CASSINNEQFF
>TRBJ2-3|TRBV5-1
CASSLGGEGADTQYF
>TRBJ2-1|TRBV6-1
CASSDSGLAGGGYNEQFF
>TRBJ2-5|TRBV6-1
CASSFLGQSETQYF
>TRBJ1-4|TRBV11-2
CASSTTGTANEKLFF
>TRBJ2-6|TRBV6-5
CASSHLDPGANVPTF
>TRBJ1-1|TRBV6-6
CASSYGQGKDTEAFF
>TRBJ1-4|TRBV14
CASSQRQGRAEFEKLFF
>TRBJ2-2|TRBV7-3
CASSPNGLSTGELFF
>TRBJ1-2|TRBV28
CASSLQGPNYGYTF
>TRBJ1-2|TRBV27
CASSPRDRGIPSYGYTF
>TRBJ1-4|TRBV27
CASSLFRGGEKLFF
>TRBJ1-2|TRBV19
CASRADRASSGYTF
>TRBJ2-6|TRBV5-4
CASSLSSGIGANVLTF
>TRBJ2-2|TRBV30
CAWRTGTTGELFF
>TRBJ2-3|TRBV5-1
CASSLEAPGGGTQYF
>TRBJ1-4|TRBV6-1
CASRKEQRNEKLFF
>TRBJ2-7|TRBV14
CASSQKWTVQKGSSYEQYF
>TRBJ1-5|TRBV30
CAWSGGESNQPQHF
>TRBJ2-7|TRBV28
CASLDRGQSYEQYF
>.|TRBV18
CASSPPSAAYEQYF
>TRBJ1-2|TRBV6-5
CASSYVRGSNYGYTF
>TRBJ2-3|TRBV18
CASSPRGLAGGERVTDTQYF
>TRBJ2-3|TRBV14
CASSQALRSGSTDTQYF
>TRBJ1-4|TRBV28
CASSSSNEKLFF
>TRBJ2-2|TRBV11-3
CASSLDGRANGELFF
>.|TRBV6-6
CASSYSAGASYEQYF
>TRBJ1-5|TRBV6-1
CASSVGGSNQPQHF